Listed here are 28 T cell receptor beta chains from one sample, sequenced in a study of blood T cells in healthy people across ages. A sample-barcoded 5' primer and a J-beta primer mix were used in a second PCR of about 7 to 11 cycles. TCRdb re-called the 5' RACE reads with MiXCR, one entry per CDR3 protein. The sample carries around 580,000 distinct CDR3 sequences, around 50% recorded once. The material sequenced was blood. Source of these receptors: an elderly man in good health.

This clonotype appeared a few times. The chain uses TRBV20-1 and TRBJ2-7, with 9 bases matching TRBD1. The junction had 8 bases not matched to a gene; V was cut back by 2 bases and J by 3 bases. The CDR3 is 15 residues long. Germline CDR1 and CDR2: DFQATT and SNEGSKA (reference sequence). The CDR3 DNA is TGCAGTGCTAGATCCGGACAGGGGATTAGCTACGAGCAGTACTTC. The encoded protein is CSARSGQGISYEQYF.

The rearrangement links TRBV5-1 to TRBJ2-7, with 12 bases lining up with TRBD2. Germline V lookup: CDR1 SGHRS, CDR2 YFSETQ. The V segment lost 0 bases and the J segment 7 bases; nucleotides outside the gene matches: 8. The CDR3 has 16 residues. The CDR3: CASSLGSSGGAYEQYF. CDR3 coding DNA: TGCGCCAGCAGCTTGGGCTCTAGCGGGGGGGCTTATGAGCAGTACTTC.

The rearrangement joins TRBV10-3 to TRBJ1-1, with D possibly matching TRBD1 (6 bases). This CDR3 spans 13 amino acids. Germline V gives CDR1 ENHRY, CDR2 SYGVKD. V was trimmed by 6 bases and J by 8 bases, leaving 16 bases between them. The chain's CDR3 is CAISTGLKTEAFF. The CDR3 DNA is TGTGCCATCAGCACAGGGTTGAAAACCGAAGCTTTCTTT.

A few counts support this clonotype. The V and J genes are TRBV5-1 and TRBJ2-1; 8 nucleotides align to TRBD1. Unmatched junction bases numbered 17, after V lost 3 bases and J lost 6 bases. This CDR3 region has 18 residues. In germline, CDR1 is SGHRS, CDR2 YFSETQ. The CDR3 spells CASSSRVQGAAVVNEQFF. For the CDR3, the DNA is TGCGCCAGCAGCTCCCGGGTTCAGGGGGCAGCAGTAGTCAATGAGCAGTTCTTC.

The chain couples TRBV6-2 or TRBV6-3 to TRBJ2-3; the D is unclear. This CDR3 region has 12 residues. Trimming stripped 2 bases from V and 4 bases from J, with 4 bases between. Per the germline V gene, CDR1 is MNHEY and CDR2 is SVGEGT. CDR3 residues: CASSYVSDTQYF. CDR3 sequence (DNA): TGTGCCAGCAGTTACGTTTCAGATACGCAGTATTTT.

Only one count was recorded for this clonotype. The chain combines TRBV5-1 with TRBJ2-5, with 9 nucleotides matching TRBD1. J lost 1 base, V lost 0 bases, and 7 bases had no gene match. Germline CDR1 SGHRS, CDR2 YFSETQ. This CDR3 is 17 amino acids long. The CDR3 nucleotides read TGCGCCAGCAGCTTGGTCGGACAGGGGACTTTCCAAGAGACCCAGTACTTC. Translating gives CASSLVGQGTFQETQYF.

The chain links TRBV5-1 to TRBJ2-5; D unclear. CDR3 length: 12 residues. V dropped 4 bases and J dropped 5 bases, with 9 bases sitting between them. CDR1 is SGHRS and CDR2 is YFSETQ in the germline V gene. The DNA of the CDR3 is TGCGCCAGCAGCGACGGTGTGGAGACCCAGTACTTC. The encoded protein is CASSDGVETQYF.

V usage is TRBV7-9 and J usage is TRBJ2-5, with D hard to call. This CDR3 comprises 14 residues. Between the trimmed V and J ends, which lost 5 bases and 1 base, there was a span of 11 bases. Per the germline V gene, CDR1 is SEHNR and CDR2 is FQNEAQ (reference sequence). The CDR3 DNA follows: TGTGCCAGCAGCCCCTCGGAAGTCCAAGAGACCCAGTACTTC. Its protein is CASSPSEVQETQYF.

V and J are TRBV27 and TRBJ1-5; no reliable D call. The CDR3 extends over 14 amino acids. The germline V gene has CDR1 MNHEY and CDR2 SMNVEV (reference sequence). The V end was cut by 6 bases, the J end by 0 bases, with 9 bases between. CDR3 in DNA: TGTGCCAGCAGCCTGACCTATAGCAATCAGCCCCAGCATTTT. Its translation is CASSLTYSNQPQHF.

The chain has TRBV5-4 and TRBJ2-1; D not resolved. Germline lookup yields CDR1 SGHNT and CDR2 YYREEE (reference sequence). The CDR3 totals 14 residues. V lost 0 bases to trimming and J lost 4 bases, with 8 bases between them. This CDR3 reads CASSLGPDYNEQFF. The CDR3 nucleotides are TGTGCCAGCAGCTTGGGCCCGGATTACAATGAGCAGTTCTTC.

V and J are TRBV6-2 or TRBV6-3 and TRBJ2-1; tentatively, D is TRBD2 (7 bases). This CDR3 has 15 residues. Germline CDR1 reads MNHEY; CDR2 reads SVGEGT. Between the trimmed V and J ends, which lost 2 bases and 0 bases, there was a span of 8 bases. The CDR3: CASSYRGASYNEQFF. DNA for the CDR3: TGTGCCAGCAGTTACCGGGGGGCCTCCTACAATGAGCAGTTCTTC.

The genes are TRBV20-1 and TRBJ2-3, with 7 positions matching TRBD2. Germline lookup yields CDR1 DFQATT and CDR2 SNEGSKA (reference sequence). The CDR3 loop spans 15 amino acids. V lost 6 bases to trimming and J lost 0 bases; unmatched junction nucleotides: 9. CDR3 nucleotides: TGCAGTGCGACCGACGGTAGCGGGAGCACAGATACGCAGTATTTT. It translates to CSATDGSGSTDTQYF.

The sample holds many counts of this clonotype. V gene TRBV6-5 combines with J gene TRBJ2-5, with D perhaps TRBD2 (5 bases). The ends were cut back, 0 bases at V and 1 base at J, with 9 bases in the middle. The germline gives CDR1 MNHEY, CDR2 SVGAGI. The CDR3 is 15 residues long. The CDR3: CASSYSSGIQETQYF. The CDR3 DNA is TGTGCCAGCAGTTACTCTTCCGGGATCCAAGAGACCCAGTACTTC.

The rearrangement joins TRBV2 to TRBJ1-2; no firm D call. Germline V gene data show CDR1 as SNHLY and CDR2 as FYNNEI. V was trimmed by 6 bases and J by 4 bases, leaving 12 bases between them. This CDR3 spans 13 amino acids. Written as DNA, the CDR3 is TGTGCCAGCAGCCTACAAGTATCCTATGGCTACACCTTC. The encoded protein is CASSLQVSYGYTF.

There are a few counts of this clonotype. The CDR3 DNA is TGCAGTGCCCGGCGGGGGGGAAACTATGGCTACACCTTC. The encoded protein is CSARRGGNYGYTF. This chain connects TRBV20-1 to TRBJ1-2, with a weak D call TRBD1 (5 bases). CDR1 and CDR2 from the germline V gene are DFQATT and SNEGSKA (reference sequence). V was clipped by 6 bases and J by 2 bases, with 13 bases between them. CDR3 length: 13 amino acids.

This clonotype was observed a handful of times. The genes are TRBV6-1 and TRBJ2-2; 14 bases map to TRBD2. The V gene end was trimmed by 5 bases and the J gene end by 5 bases; junction bases not matched to a gene: 10. The CDR3 is made up of 18 amino acids. The germline CDR1 and CDR2 sequences are MNHNS and SASEGT. DNA for the CDR3: TGTGCCAGCAGTACGCCGAAGGGACTAGCGGGGGTGACCGGGGAGCTGTTTTTT. Encoded protein: CASSTPKGLAGVTGELFF.

The V and J genes are TRBV3-1 and TRBJ1-1; unclear D gene. CDR1 is LGHDT and CDR2 is YNNKEL in the germline V gene (reference sequence). Deletions cut 4 bases from V and 0 bases from J, with 15 bases between. The CDR3 has 16 amino acids. CDR3 nucleotides: TGTGCCAGCAGCCTAAGAGAGAGTATAATGAACACTGAAGCTTTCTTT. Translation gives CASSLRESIMNTEAFF. Looking up the rest from reference TRBV3-1 and TRBJ1-1 gives the full variable domain: DTAVSQTPKYLVTQMGNDKSIKCEQNLGHDTMYWYKQDSKKFLKIMFSYNNKELIINETVPNRFSPKSPDKAHLNLHINSLELGDSAVYFCASSLRESIMNTEAFFGQGTRLTVV.

The chain joins TRBV29-1 to TRBJ2-2; 8 nucleotides match TRBD2. The V segment lost 6 bases and the J segment 5 bases; nucleotides outside the gene matches: 11. Germline CDR1 reads SQVTM; CDR2 reads ANQGSEA. The CDR3 is 15 amino acids. The CDR3 coding sequence is TGCAGCGTAGGCTCGGGAGGGATAAGGACCGGGGAGCTGTTTTTT. Protein product: CSVGSGGIRTGELFF.

The V call is TRBV7-9, the J call TRBJ2-7; the match to TRBD1 covers 7 bases. This CDR3 has 14 amino acids. Germline V lookup: CDR1 SEHNR, CDR2 FQNEAQ (reference sequence). Trimming at V came to 5 bases and at J to 3 bases, leaving 7 bases not matched to a gene. CDR3 bases: TGTGCCAGCAGCCACCGGGACAGAAACTACGAGCAGTACTTC. It encodes CASSHRDRNYEQYF.

This clonotype turned up a few times. The chain carries TRBV7-2 and TRBJ2-1, with 7 bases identical to TRBD1. The germline CDR1 and CDR2 sequences are SGHTA and FQGNSA. The CDR3 loop spans 15 amino acids. Trimming took 7 bases from V and 4 from J; bases not matched to a gene: 10. The CDR3 DNA follows: TGTGCCAGCATCCTCCGGACAGGATCATACAATGAGCAGTTCTTC. Its protein is CASILRTGSYNEQFF.

The chain uses TRBV9 and TRBJ2-1, with TRBD1 matching 10 bases. This CDR3 comprises 15 residues. V lost 3 bases and J lost 5; bases outside the gene matches: 5. Germline assignment: CDR1 SGDLS and CDR2 YYNGEE. CDR3 DNA: TGTGCCAGCAGCGCCGAGGACAGGGGGAACAATGAGCAGTTCTTC. Protein: CASSAEDRGNNEQFF. Combining the CDR3 with reference TRBV9 and TRBJ2-1 gives the whole variable domain DSGVTQTPKHLITATGQRVTLRCSPRSGDLSVYWYQQSLDQGLQFLIQYYNGEERAKGNILERFSAQQFPDLHSELNLSSLELGDSALYFCASSAEDRGNNEQFFGPGTRLTVL.

The V gene is TRBV10-3, the J gene TRBJ2-1; the D is unclear. V lost 3 bases and J lost 4, with 7 bases in between. Germline CDR1 is ENHRY and CDR2 is SYGVKD. The CDR3 consists of 13 residues. The CDR3 nucleotides read TGTGCCATCAGTGATGGGAATTACAATGAGCAGTTCTTC. This gives the protein CAISDGNYNEQFF.

The chain is built from TRBV7-2 and TRBJ2-5; 7 bases match TRBD2. Losses at the gene ends were 3 bases for V and 2 bases for J; bases not matched to a gene: 3. CDR3 length: 14 amino acids. Germline CDR1 SGHTA, CDR2 FQGNSA. CDR3 DNA: TGTGCCAGCAGCTTGGGACTACAGCAAGAGACCCAGTACTTC. Translation: CASSLGLQQETQYF.

The V gene is TRBV12-3 or TRBV12-4, the J gene TRBJ2-1; 9 nucleotides align to TRBD2. The length of the CDR3 is 14 residues. V lost 5 bases and J lost 8; bases outside the gene matches: 7. CDR3 amino acids: CASSPGLASDEQFF. CDR3 in DNA: TGTGCCAGCAGTCCCGGACTAGCGTCCGATGAGCAGTTCTTC.

This chain joins TRBV4-1 and TRBJ1-1, with a possible D match to TRBD1 (5 bases). The CDR3 length is 17 residues. V was cut by 1 base and J by 3 bases, with 18 bases left in between. CDR1 is MGHRA and CDR2 is YSYEKL in the germline V gene. The CDR3 DNA sequence: TGCGCCAGCAGCCAAGTTAGGCAGGACTGGGGGGACACTGAAGCTTTCTTT. This codes for CASSQVRQDWGDTEAFF.

The CDR3 coding sequence is TGTGCCAGCAGCTTCGGCGGGAGCATTACAGATACGCAGTATTTT. This sequence encodes CASSFGGSITDTQYF. V usage is TRBV7-3 and J usage is TRBJ2-3; TRBD2 matches 7 bases. The CDR3 loop spans 15 amino acids. The germline CDR1 and CDR2 sequences are SGHTA and FQGTGA. The J segment lost 3 bases and the V segment lost 3 bases, leaving 6 bases of the junction unmatched.

This clonotype was detected only a few times. J is TRBJ2-7 and V is TRBV20-1, with D possibly being TRBD1 (7 bases). The V and J ends lost 0 bases and 2 bases respectively, with 14 bases between them. Germline V gene lookup returns CDR1 DFQATT and CDR2 SNEGSKA (reference sequence). The CDR3 spans 15 residues. The CDR3 protein is CSARDRGTATYEQYF. DNA for the CDR3: TGCAGTGCTAGAGATCGGGGGACAGCCACCTACGAGCAGTACTTC.

This clonotype appeared once. The genes are TRBV14 and TRBJ2-1, with D unresolved. Trimming removed 3 bases at V and 2 bases at J, with 8 bases between. Looked up from germline, CDR1 is SGHDN and CDR2 is FVKESK. This CDR3 spans 14 amino acids. CDR3 bases: TGTGCCAGCAGCCAGGTCTCGACCTACAATGAGCAGTTCTTC. This codes for CASSQVSTYNEQFF.